One sample yielded the 21 T cell receptor beta chains listed below, sequenced in a study of T cells in Graves' hyperthyroidism and ophthalmopathy (dated by TCRdb to between 2017 and 2020). Library creation used multiplex PCR. TCRdb names Illumina HiSeq 2000 as the instrument used. The TCR beta CDR3 regions were amplified from RNA transcripts. For the first round of RT-PCR on the TCR CDR3, the HTBI primer set was used together with the Qiagen OneStep RT-PCR kit. TCRdb passed the public sequencing reads through fastp at Q25 and MiXCR, retaining productive beta sequences. Rows are combined by CDR3 protein, so each entry shows the most common genes and DNA. This sample is represented by some 510,000 distinct CDR3 sequences; less than 25% of them were singletons. Of the sample, 26% falls within the top ten clones. The sequenced sample consisted of blood. The receptors derive from a man between 18 and 29 years old with Graves' hyperthyroidism.

This clonotype was counted ten times or more. The chain combines TRBV12-3 or TRBV12-4 with TRBJ1-3; tentatively, D is TRBD1 (5 bases). This CDR3 has 15 residues. V was shortened by 11 bases and J by 4 bases, with 21 bases between the two germline ends. The CDR3 reads CARTKPGVHGNTIYF. The DNA for the CDR3 is TGTGCCCGGACTAAGCCGGGGGTTCACGGAAACACCATATATTTT.

This clonotype was seen many times. The chain links TRBV6-5 to TRBJ1-1; TRBD1 might be the D (5 bases). Between the trimmed V and J ends, which lost 2 bases and 5 bases, there was a span of 9 bases. The CDR3 covers 13 residues. CDR1 is MNHEY, CDR2 SVGAGI, per germline. DNA of the CDR3: TGTGCCAGCAGTTACACAGGAGGAACTGAAGCTTTCTTT. It specifies CASSYTGGTEAFF.

This clonotype was observed a handful of times. The rearrangement links TRBV30 to TRBJ2-7, with TRBD1 as a possible D gene (5 bases). V was trimmed by 5 bases and J by 0 bases, leaving 11 bases between them. CDR1 and CDR2 (germline): GTSNPN, SVGIG (reference sequence). The CDR3 extends over 13 amino acids. Here the CDR3 DNA reads TGTGCCTGGTCGGACATATTCTCCTACGAGCAGTACTTC. This translates into CAWSDIFSYEQYF.

The V and J genes are TRBV29-1 and TRBJ1-2; D may be TRBD1 (5 bases). The CDR3 is 14 amino acids. The germline CDR1 and CDR2 sequences are SQVTM and ANQGSEA. V was shortened by 5 bases and J by 0 bases, with 13 bases between the two germline ends. DNA of the CDR3: TGCAGCGTTAACTCGCGGGGGACTAACTATGGCTACACCTTC. It encodes CSVNSRGTNYGYTF.

This clonotype has ten or more counts. This chain uses TRBV12-3 or TRBV12-4 with TRBJ1-5; perhaps TRBD1 as D (5 bases). The CDR3 covers 12 residues. Between the trimmed V and J ends, which lost 6 bases and 9 bases, there was a span of 12 bases. The CDR3 region is CASSREGRPQHF. As DNA, the CDR3 is TGTGCCAGCAGCAGGGAGGGGCGGCCCCAGCATTTT.

Many counts were recorded for this clonotype. This chain uses TRBV11-2 with TRBJ2-7; 7 positions match TRBD1. Trimming cost V 5 bases and J 2 bases; bases outside gene matches: 6. The CDR3 totals 14 residues. CDR1 is SGHAT and CDR2 is FQNNGV in the germline V gene. The CDR3 sequence: CASSLTTGTYEQYF. CDR3 DNA sequence: TGTGCCAGCAGCCTTACGACAGGGACCTACGAGCAGTACTTC.

This sequence joins TRBV11-1 and TRBJ2-7, with D tentatively TRBD1 (5 bases). The germline CDR1 and CDR2 sequences are SGHAT and FQDESV (reference sequence). The germline V and J ends were trimmed by 0 bases and 7 bases, with 7 bases remaining between them. This CDR3 has 12 amino acids. CDR3 nucleotide sequence: TGTGCCAGCAGCTTAGCAGGGGAAGAGCAGTACTTC. Its protein product is CASSLAGEEQYF.

This clonotype was seen at least ten times. This chain connects TRBV6-4 to TRBJ2-5, with 11 bases that match TRBD2. V was pared by 5 bases and J by 5 bases, with 7 bases of the junction left unmatched. This CDR3 contains 15 residues. Germline V gene sequence: CDR1 MRHNA, CDR2 SNTAGT. CDR3 in amino acids: CASSKLAGDTETQYF. The CDR3, as DNA: TGTGCCAGCAGTAAACTAGCGGGGGATACGGAGACCCAGTACTTC.

This clonotype was detected ten times or more. The V gene is TRBV6-1, the J gene TRBJ1-2; tentatively, D is TRBD1 (6 bases). The CDR3 has 12 residues. Trimming left V 8 bases short and J 4 bases short, with 11 bases between. Germline V gene lookup returns CDR1 MNHNS and CDR2 SASEGT. The CDR3 DNA sequence: TGTGCCAGCCGCCAGGGGCTCTATGGCTACACCTTC. Translation gives CASRQGLYGYTF.

Ten or more counts support this clonotype. J is TRBJ2-7 and V is TRBV6-5, with unresolved D. V lost 0 bases, J lost 2 bases, and 11 bases lay in between. Germline CDR1 reads MNHEY; CDR2 reads SVGAGI. CDR3 length: 15 amino acids. CDR3 loop: CASSYSRQVAYEQYF. The CDR3 DNA is TGTGCCAGCAGTTACTCGAGGCAGGTCGCCTACGAGCAGTACTTC.

The rearrangement uses TRBV5-1 and TRBJ2-7; 8 bases align to TRBD1. The CDR3 has 16 amino acids. V was pared by 3 bases and J by 4 bases, with 12 bases of the junction left unmatched. CDR1 is SGHRS, CDR2 YFSETQ, per germline. This CDR3 reads CASSSRTGWDTYEQYF. As DNA, the CDR3 is TGCGCCAGCAGCTCCCGGACAGGGTGGGACACTTACGAGCAGTACTTC.

This clonotype was counted ten times or more. This chain joins TRBV6-2 or TRBV6-3 and TRBJ1-1; maybe TRBD1 (6 bases). CDR1 and CDR2 (germline): MNHEY, SVGEGT. This CDR3 is 16 amino acids long. V was cut by 0 bases and J by 5 bases, with 16 bases left in between. The CDR3 here is CASSYSTGHPRTEAFF. CDR3 coding DNA: TGTGCCAGCAGTTACTCAACGGGACACCCGAGGACTGAAGCTTTCTTT.

This clonotype showed up many times. V usage is TRBV28 and J usage is TRBJ2-5; tentatively, D is TRBD2 (5 bases). CDR3 length: 15 amino acids. Trimming pared 3 bases from V and 4 bases from J, leaving 15 bases between. Germline V gene lookup returns CDR1 MDHEN and CDR2 SYDVKM. The CDR3 DNA is TGTGCCAGCAGTTTTCTGGGAGAGACTGCAGAGACCCAGTACTTC. Translated: CASSFLGETAETQYF.

The V call is TRBV6-1, the J call TRBJ1-2; 9 nucleotides match TRBD1. This CDR3 is 12 amino acids long. Germline V gene data show CDR1 as MNHNS and CDR2 as SASEGT. Losses at the gene ends were 4 bases for V and 6 bases for J; bases not matched to a gene: 0. The CDR3 bases are TGTGCCAGCAGTGGGACAGGGGATGGCTACACCTTC. Translating it yields CASSGTGDGYTF.

The chain recombines TRBV2 with TRBJ1-2; 12 bases fit TRBD1. After removal of 7 bases from V and 6 bases from J, the junction contained 12 bases not matched to a gene. The CDR3 contains 16 residues. Germline V lookup: CDR1 SNHLY, CDR2 FYNNEI. The CDR3, as DNA: TGTGCCAGCACCCCGGGACAGGGGGCCGGTGGCGATGGCTACACCTTC. Amino acid sequence: CASTPGQGAGGDGYTF.

In its sample, this clonotype was seen a few times. The rearrangement uses TRBV19 and TRBJ2-2; D might be TRBD2 (6 bases). From germline, CDR1 is LNHDA and CDR2 SQIVND (reference sequence). The V end lost 3 bases, the J end lost 4 bases, and 12 bases lay between the germline ends. There are 15 residues in the CDR3. CDR3 coding DNA: TGTGCCAGTAGTATCGTGGGAGGCGGCACCGGGGAGCTGTTTTTT. Its protein is CASSIVGGGTGELFF.

Regarding this clonotype: This may come from a read error, since a much larger clone is one base off. Because it lacks the conserved phenylalanine or tryptophan at the end, this CDR3 is likely a read error. V and J are TRBV14 and TRBJ2-5; possible D gene TRBD1, 6 bases. The germline V gene has CDR1 SGHDN and CDR2 FVKESK. CDR3 size: 14 residues. Trimming took off 3 bases at V and 7 bases at J, with 15 bases between the two ends. CDR3 loop: CASSHLAQGMTQYL. The CDR3 bases are TGTGCCAGCAGCCACCTAGCCCAGGGGATGACCCAGTACCTC.

This clonotype was recorded once. The rearrangement joins TRBV20-1 to TRBJ1-1, with D unclear. V was cut by 4 bases and J by 3 bases, with 15 bases left in between. Germline lookup yields CDR1 DFQATT and CDR2 SNEGSKA (reference sequence). The CDR3 covers 14 residues. The CDR3 spells CSAMWKGRDTEAFF. As DNA, the CDR3 is TGCAGTGCTATGTGGAAAGGGAGGGACACTGAAGCTTTCTTT.

The chain couples TRBV11-2 to TRBJ2-7; TRBD1 matches at 7 bases. V dropped 4 bases and J dropped 7; count of bases not matched to a gene: 4. The CDR3 is made up of 12 amino acids. Germline CDR1 SGHAT, CDR2 FQNNGV. Here the CDR3 reads CASSYDRDEQYF. Here the CDR3 DNA reads TGTGCCAGCAGCTACGACAGGGATGAGCAGTACTTC.

This clonotype appeared many times. The genes are TRBV6-2 or TRBV6-3 and TRBJ2-7; 7 bases are a match to TRBD1. The ends lost 5 bases at V and 5 bases at J; junction bases unmatched: 12. Germline CDR1 and CDR2: MNHEY and SVGEGT. The CDR3 totals 15 residues. CDR3 in amino acids: CASSLPGQIRNEQYF. CDR3 nucleotides: TGTGCCAGCAGTCTTCCGGGACAGATACGCAACGAGCAGTACTTC.

This clonotype has at least ten counts. V and J are TRBV27 and TRBJ1-3; 9 bases are a match to TRBD1. Per germline, CDR1 MNHEY and CDR2 SMNVEV (reference sequence). CDR3 length: 15 amino acids. The ends lost 5 bases at V and 1 base at J; junction bases unmatched: 3. CDR3 nucleotide sequence: TGTGCCAGCAGTCCGGGACAGGGTTCTGGAAACACCATATATTTT. Translating gives CASSPGQGSGNTIYF.